Listed below are T cell receptor beta chains from one sample, sequenced in a study of T cell responses to AZD1222 COVID-19 vaccine. The repertoire was sequenced with immunoSEQ multiplex PCR; TCRdb's copy has only in-frame clones and lacks some. The data contain 45,000 to 55,000 clones, around four fifths of them seen just once; the ten biggest clones take up about a tenth. The input for sequencing was peripheral blood, taken on day 0 of AZD1222 vaccination. The origin of the receptors is an adult in good health. CDR3s include the opening cysteine and the closing phenylalanine or tryptophan. A D gene is named only where the DNA matches it firmly. Expanded clones are given a class, and other clones once, few, many or no size at all.

J: TRBJ1-1; D: .; V: TRBV11-2; size: .; CDR3: CASSFSLGSLGGTEAFF; DNA: TGTGCCAGCAGCTTTAGTCTCGGCTCATTGGGGGGCACTGAAGCTTTCTTT
J: TRBJ2-7; D: .; V: TRBV21-1; size: once; CDR3: CASRPPSPADEQYF; DNA: TGTGCCAGCAGACCCCCCTCCCCCGCGGACGAGCAGTACTTC
J: TRBJ2-1; D: .; V: TRBV11-2; size: .; CDR3: CASSFQGNEQFF; DNA: TGTGCCAGCAGCTTTCAGGGCAATGAGCAGTTCTTC
J: TRBJ2-1; D: TRBD2; V: TRBV27; size: few; CDR3: CASSWGGVDNEQFF; DNA: TGTGCCAGCAGTTGGGGGGGTGTGGACAATGAGCAGTTCTTC
J: TRBJ1-2; D: TRBD1; V: TRBV7-2; size: .; CDR3: CASSPTGGRYGYTF; DNA: TGTGCCAGCAGCCCGACAGGGGGCCGCTATGGCTACACCTTC
J: TRBJ2-5; D: TRBD2; V: TRBV5-4; size: .; CDR3: CASSPGLAGAETQYF; DNA: TGTGCCAGCAGCCCTGGACTAGCGGGAGCAGAGACCCAGTACTTC
J: TRBJ1-2; D: .; V: TRBV10-2; size: .; CDR3: CASSESKANYGYTF; DNA: TGCGCCAGCAGTGAAAGCAAAGCTAACTATGGCTACACCTTC
J: TRBJ1-1; D: .; V: TRBV24-1; size: .; CDR3: CATSDFKGEAFF; DNA: TGTGCCACCAGTGATTTTAAGGGAGAAGCTTTCTTT
J: TRBJ2-7; D: TRBD1; V: TRBV6-5; size: .; CDR3: CASSRQGGEQYF; DNA: TGTGCCAGCAGTCGACAGGGTGGCGAGCAGTACTTC
J: TRBJ1-6; D: TRBD1; V: TRBV7-3; size: .; CDR3: CASSTQTGYNSPLHF; DNA: TGTGCCAGCAGCACCCAGACAGGGTATAATTCACCCCTCCACTTT
J: TRBJ1-5; D: .; V: TRBV5-8; size: .; CDR3: CASSSYRRDQPQHF; DNA: TGTGCCAGCAGCTCGTACCGCAGGGACCAGCCCCAGCATTTT
J: TRBJ1-2; D: .; V: TRBV25-1; size: .; CDR3: CASSEGQRTYGYTF; DNA: TGTGCCAGCAGTGAAGGACAGAGAACTTATGGCTACACCTTC
J: TRBJ2-3; D: TRBD2; V: TRBV7-9; size: .; CDR3: CASSLGGTSKNTQYF; DNA: TGTGCCAGCAGCTTAGGAGGGACTAGCAAAAATACGCAGTATTTT
J: TRBJ1-5; D: .; V: TRBV28; size: .; CDR3: CASTRTGIPNQPQHF; DNA: TGTGCCAGCACCAGAACAGGGATACCCAATCAGCCCCAGCATTTT
J: TRBJ1-2; D: .; V: TRBV12-5; size: .; CDR3: CASATDSSYGYTF; DNA: TGTGCTAGTGCCACCGACAGCTCCTATGGCTACACCTTC
J: TRBJ1-2; D: TRBD1; V: TRBV3-1/TRBV3-2; size: .; CDR3: CASSQDPRWDRGRGVHGYTF; DNA: TGTGCCAGCAGCCAAGATCCGCGTTGGGACAGGGGGCGCGGAGTCCATGGCTACACCTTC
J: TRBJ1-1; D: TRBD1; V: TRBV27; size: few; CDR3: CASSARDRGVLFEAFF; DNA: TGTGCCAGCAGTGCCCGGGACAGGGGCGTCTTGTTTGAAGCTTTCTTT
J: TRBJ1-5; D: .; V: TRBV2; size: .; CDR3: CASRILQGQPQHF; DNA: TGTGCCAGCAGAATTCTACAGGGTCAGCCCCAGCATTTT
J: TRBJ2-2; D: .; V: TRBV2; size: .; CDR3: CASRFDSTGELFF; DNA: TGTGCCAGCAGGTTCGACAGCACCGGGGAGCTGTTTTTT
J: TRBJ1-1; D: .; V: TRBV7-7; size: once; CDR3: CASSLFKNTEAFF; DNA: TGTGCTAGCAGCTTATTCAAGAACACTGAAGCTTTCTTT
J: TRBJ2-6; D: .; V: TRBV6-1; size: .; CDR3: CASSDLGGFSSSDGANVLTF; DNA: TGTGCCAGCAGTGACTTAGGAGGCTTCTCTTCTTCGGATGGGGCCAACGTCCTGACTTTC
J: TRBJ2-1; D: .; V: TRBV19; size: .; CDR3: CASSIRHGNEQFF; DNA: TGTGCCAGTAGTATACGACACGGCAATGAGCAGTTCTTC
J: TRBJ2-7; D: .; V: TRBV5-4; size: .; CDR3: CASSFWGRGAHEQYF; DNA: TGTGCCAGCAGCTTTTGGGGACGCGGTGCCCACGAGCAGTACTTC
J: TRBJ2-2; D: .; V: TRBV19; size: few; CDR3: CASRERTGELFF; DNA: TGTGCCAGTAGGGAGAGGACCGGGGAGCTGTTTTTT
J: TRBJ1-1; D: .; V: TRBV6-2/TRBV6-3; size: .; CDR3: CASSYSRVTEAFF; DNA: TGTGCCAGCAGTTACTCGCGAGTCACTGAAGCTTTCTTT
J: TRBJ1-5; D: .; V: TRBV19; size: .; CDR3: CASSNQGQSNQPQHF; DNA: TGTGCCAGTAGCAATCAGGGGCAGAGCAATCAGCCCCAGCATTTT
J: TRBJ1-1; D: .; V: TRBV3-1/TRBV3-2; size: .; CDR3: CASSQDMGAREAFF; DNA: TGTGCCAGCAGCCAAGACATGGGAGCCAGAGAAGCTTTCTTT
J: TRBJ1-6; D: .; V: TRBV27; size: .; CDR3: CASSLRTNNSPLHF; DNA: TGTGCCAGCAGTTTAAGGACCAATAATTCACCCCTCCACTTT
J: TRBJ2-7; D: .; V: TRBV30; size: .; CDR3: CAGGGQGSAYEQYF; DNA: TGTGCCGGGGGGGGGCAGGGGTCCGCCTACGAGCAGTACTTC
J: TRBJ2-3; D: TRBD1; V: TRBV27; size: .; CDR3: CASSTKTGTASTDTQYF; DNA: TGTGCCAGCAGTACCAAAACCGGGACAGCCAGCACAGATACGCAGTATTTT
J: TRBJ1-1; D: .; V: TRBV2; size: once; CDR3: CASEKGSTEAFF; DNA: TGTGCCAGTGAGAAGGGGAGCACTGAAGCTTTCTTT
J: TRBJ1-6; D: TRBD1; V: TRBV18; size: .; CDR3: CASSRIAGGVGINSPLHF; DNA: TGTGCCAGCTCACGAATCGCAGGGGGCGTGGGAATTAATTCACCCCTCCACTTT
J: TRBJ2-3; D: TRBD1; V: TRBV24-1; size: .; CDR3: CATRGQGAPDTQYF; DNA: TGTGCCACCCGGGGACAGGGGGCCCCAGATACGCAGTATTTT